This T cell receptor (beta chain) comes out of a study of blood T cell repertoires in COVID-19. For the study at large: The United States, Italy and Spain were the sources of the acute and convalescent COVID-19 samples. PBMCs, B-cell-depleted T cells, or T cells were the source of the cDNA or gDNA that made up the material.

Original data processing: Amplification from reference gene primers served as the basis for estimated nucleated cell counts. Only in-frame clones appear in the TCRdb table, and some are missing; sequencing was by immunoSEQ multiplex PCR. V and J calls and clone size are those listed in that table; D and trimming were worked out from the DNA. Counted here are 200,000 to 300,000 clones, approximately 83% occurring once; the ten biggest clones make up 9.6%. Per the germline V gene, CDR1 is LNHDA and CDR2 is SQIVND (reference sequence). This CDR3 spans 16 amino acids. J gave up 2 bases and V 5 bases, and 10 bases lay outside the gene matches.

Sequencing was performed on peripheral blood. V and J are TRBV19 and TRBJ2-3; the match to TRBD1 covers 7 bases. The TCR sequence derives from a woman older than 75 with acute or convalescent COVID-19. The CDR3 reads CASSAPRQGPTDTQYF. The CDR3 DNA sequence: TGTGCCAGTAGTGCTCCAAGACAGGGCCCCACAGATACGCAGTATTTT.